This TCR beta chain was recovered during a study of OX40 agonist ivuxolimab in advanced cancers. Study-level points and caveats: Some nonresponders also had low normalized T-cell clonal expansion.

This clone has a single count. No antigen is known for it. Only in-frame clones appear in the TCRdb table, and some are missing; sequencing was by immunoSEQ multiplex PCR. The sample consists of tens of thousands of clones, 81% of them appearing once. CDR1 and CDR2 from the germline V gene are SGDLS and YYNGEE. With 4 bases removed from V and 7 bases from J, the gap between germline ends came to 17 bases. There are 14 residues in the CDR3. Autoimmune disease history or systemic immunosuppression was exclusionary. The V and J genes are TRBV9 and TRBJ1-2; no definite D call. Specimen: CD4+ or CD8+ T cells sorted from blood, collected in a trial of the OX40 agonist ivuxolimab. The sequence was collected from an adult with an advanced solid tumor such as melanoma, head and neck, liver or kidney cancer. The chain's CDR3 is CASSPPSLAGGYTF. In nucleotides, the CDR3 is TGTGCCAGCAGCCCCCCATCATTGGCTGGTGGCTACACCTTC.